Listed here is a single TCR beta chain. This clone's antigen is unknown. No much larger clone exists at a distance of one base, and base qualities are not known. The immunoSEQ multiplex PCR assay was used to generate TCR libraries, with TCR-beta and/or TCR-alpha/delta assays applied to each sample. Amplified TCR libraries were sequenced on the Illumina high-throughput platform. As for how the authors treated the data: Clustering and dimensionality reduction relied on pairwise TCRdist distances among GMM-specific receptors from T cells that were either sorted ex vivo or expanded in vitro. The score assigned to each clinical repertoire was mean NN-distance, meaning the average TCRdist to the nearest 10% of tetramer-positive reference sequences. GEM TCR motif frequency was calculated as the fraction of unique TCRs that matched known GEM sequences by V/J usage and CDR3 length. Active tuberculosis was classified by linear discriminant analysis with leave-one-out cross-validation, implemented in scikit-learn. TCRdb's version of the immuneACCESS table is confined to in-frame rearrangements and falls short of the full clone set. An unresolved V gene accounts for under half of the shortfall where checked; the remainder is of unknown origin. D and trimming were read from the DNA, whereas the V and J calls and clone size are those reported in that table. For this sample there are 7,500 to 8,500 clones; approximately 95% appear just once. The leading ten clones occupy around 10% of the sample.

The patients with active tuberculosis were newly diagnosed, HIV-seronegative South African adults aged 18 years or older. Confirmation of active tuberculosis was obtained by positive sputum smear microscopy and/or positive M. tuberculosis culture. Immunosequencing was performed on unsorted cryopreserved PBMC and covered 100,000 or so T cells per clinical donor on average. The data derive from a study of T cells in tuberculosis (dated by TCRdb to the late 2010s). A note on the overall study: To characterize T cells specific for the mycobacterial lipid antigen glucose monomycolate (GMM), the study used CD1B tetramers together with high-throughput TCR immunosequencing. In a South African clinical cohort, IGRA-negative adolescents, IGRA-positive adolescents with latent tuberculosis and adults with active tuberculosis were compared, with 9 to 10 people in each group. PBMC from active tuberculosis patients were archived either before standard anti-tuberculosis treatment began or within 7 days of its start.

The research as a whole found: The smaller NN-distances were partly driven by shorter CDR3-alpha lengths in active tuberculosis patients, and the difference for TCR-beta did not reach statistical significance. Clinical samples were chosen by availability of cryopreserved specimens, and active tuberculosis cases were adults while controls were adolescents. A classifier using the diverse GMM-specific repertoire reached approximately 90% accuracy (AUROC approximately 0.91), compared with more than 65% accuracy using GEM motif frequencies. Active tuberculosis TCR-alpha repertoires showed smaller mean NN-distances to GMM-specific TCRs than IGRA-negative controls, suggesting clonal expansion of these TCRs.

A distance of 11 bases separates the germline ends of V and J, which lose 0 bases and 1 base respectively. From a lookup of the germline V gene, CDR1 and CDR2 are SGDLS and YYNGEE. The CDR3 holds 15 amino acids from the cysteine to the phenylalanine. The DNA shown is the 45-base CDR3, in frame from base 1. The source of this sequence is an adult with tuberculosis. The sequence is built from TRBV9 and TRBJ2-7; a tentative D match to TRBD2 spans 7 bases. Input material: PBMCs. The nucleotide sequence reads as follows: TGTGCCAGCAGCGTAGACGGGGGGCGGTCCTACGAGCAGTACTTC. This yields the protein CASSVDGGRSYEQYF. Outside the CDR3, residues come from the reference TRBV9 and TRBJ2-7 proteins, so the full variable domain is: DSGVTQTPKHLITATGQRVTLRCSPRSGDLSVYWYQQSLDQGLQFLIQYYNGEERAKGNILERFSAQQFPDLHSELNLSSLELGDSALYFCASSVDGGRSYEQYFGPGTRLTVT.